This T cell receptor beta chain was sequenced for a study of chemoradiotherapy in HPV16-positive cancers. Samples were taken several times over chemoradiotherapy. Of note for this clone: The antigen remains undetermined.

The assay was immunoSEQ multiplex PCR, and TCRdb's table has in-frame clones only and misses some. This table has some 10,000 clones, more than 65% appearing once. Study-wide results and limits: During treatment, candidate HPV-specific clones and E7-related motifs expanded in tumor. Functional assays defining HPV-specific T cells used only a couple of HPV16-positive patients. HPV-responsive T-cell expansion during chemoradiotherapy was linked to improved recurrence-free survival in HPV16-positive patients.

Germline V CDR1 and CDR2: LGHNA, YSLEER. V dropped 3 bases and J dropped 5; count of bases not matched to a gene: 5. The CDR3 covers 15 residues. V gene TRBV4-3 combines with J gene TRBJ2-2; TRBD2 aligns across 8 bases. The specimen was blood, collected from a patient who underwent chemoradiotherapy. The receptor's source is a human donor with HPV-associated anogenital cancer. DNA of the CDR3: TGCGCCAGCAGCCAGAAGCGGGGGAGGACCGGGGAGCTGTTTTTT. This gives the protein CASSQKRGRTGELFF.